These 22 T cell receptor beta chains were all obtained from the same sample, sequenced in a study of response to subunit inactivated influenza vaccine. TCRdb independently ran MiXCR on the RT-PCR reads; one entry per CDR3 protein. Of approximately 700,000 distinct CDR3 sequences listed, 15% to 18% are singletons. Source: PBMCs from blood, taken 11 to 12 days after vaccination. The origin of the receptors is a man aged 50-59 years who received an inactivated influenza vaccine.

This clonotype was found a few times. J is TRBJ2-1 and V is TRBV4-3; 8 bases align to TRBD2. Germline values: CDR1 LGHNA, CDR2 YSLEER. After removal of 0 bases from V and 3 bases from J, the junction contained 7 bases not matched to a gene. This CDR3 comprises 17 residues. The CDR3 DNA reads as TGCGCCAGCAGCCAAGATCTCGCTAGCGGGCACTACAATGAGCAGTTCTTC. It codes for CASSQDLASGHYNEQFF.

This clonotype was observed a few times. At one end, the junction sequence differs from germline, possibly due to a read error. The chain employs TRBV2 and TRBJ2-7; weak D call: TRBD1 (5 bases). The germline V gene encodes CDR1 SNHLY and CDR2 FYNNEI. The CDR3 is 12 amino acids. The chain's CDR3 is CASREDSPEQYF. As DNA, the CDR3 is TGTGCCAGCAGGGAAGACAGTCCCGAGCAGTACTTC.

The chain has TRBV6-1 and TRBJ2-7; 7 bases map to TRBD2. Germline loops: CDR1 MNHNS, CDR2 SASEGT. With V trimmed by 6 bases and J by 1 base, 6 bases remained unmatched. The CDR3 spans 14 residues. The chain's CDR3 is CASRSGASSYEQYF. DNA for the CDR3: TGTGCCAGCAGGAGCGGGGCAAGTTCCTACGAGCAGTACTTC.

At least ten counts were recorded for this clonotype. The gene calls are TRBV20-1 and TRBJ2-1, with TRBD2 matching over 10 bases. Germline loops: CDR1 DFQATT, CDR2 SNEGSKA (reference sequence). This CDR3 contains 15 residues. J lost 2 bases, V lost 1 base, and 2 bases had no gene match. For the CDR3, the DNA is TGCAGTGCTAGAGTGGGGACTAGCGCCTACAATGAGCAGTTCTTC. The encoded protein is CSARVGTSAYNEQFF.

This clonotype was found once. V is TRBV16 and J is TRBJ2-2; 7 bases are a match to TRBD1. The CDR3 extends over 14 amino acids. Germline V gene sequence: CDR1 KGHSY, CDR2 FQNENV. J was trimmed by 4 bases and V by 4 bases; bases with no gene match: 3. The CDR3 sequence is CASSPGTATGELFF. CDR3 nucleotides: TGTGCCAGCAGCCCCGGGACAGCCACCGGGGAGCTGTTTTTT.

This clonotype was picked up many times. The rearrangement uses TRBV4-1 and TRBJ2-1; possibly TRBD1 for D (5 bases). The CDR3 is 13 residues long. V shed 4 bases and J shed 8 bases, with 12 bases lying between them. The germline gives CDR1 MGHRA, CDR2 YSYEKL. As DNA, the CDR3 is TGCGCCAGCAGCCTCCGACAGTGGGATGAGCAGTTCTTC. This gives the protein CASSLRQWDEQFF.

The CDR3 bases are TGTGCCAGCAGCTCCTCGGGACAGGGGCCTGAAAAACTGTTTTTT. This translates into CASSSSGQGPEKLFF. This chain joins TRBV5-5 and TRBJ1-4; 10 bases agree with TRBD1. In germline, CDR1 is SGHKS, CDR2 YYEKEE (reference sequence). J lost 7 bases, V lost 3 bases, and 6 bases had no gene match. The CDR3 runs to 15 residues.

Only a few counts were recorded for this clonotype. The V gene is TRBV9, the J gene TRBJ2-7; D is undetermined. Between the trimmed V and J ends, which lost 3 bases and 0 bases, there was a span of 10 bases. The germline CDR1 and CDR2 sequences are SGDLS and YYNGEE. This CDR3 region has 14 residues. The CDR3 nucleotides read TGTGCCAGCAGCGCGGCCATAAACTCCTACGAGCAGTACTTC. Translating gives CASSAAINSYEQYF.

V usage is TRBV6-5 and J usage is TRBJ1-3; 7 bases agree with TRBD1. Germline CDR1 and CDR2: MNHEY and SVGAGI. V lost 4 bases, J lost 2 bases, and 5 bases stayed unmatched. The CDR3 totals 15 residues. In DNA form, the CDR3 reads TGTGCCAGCAGTTCACAGGGGCCGGCTGGAAACACCATATATTTT. Protein: CASSSQGPAGNTIYF.

This clonotype was seen only a few times. The chain employs TRBV12-3 or TRBV12-4 and TRBJ2-6, with D perhaps TRBD2 (6 bases). The CDR3 has 17 residues. V lost 3 bases and J lost 3, with 15 bases in between. The CDR3 sequence: CASSFSPTRVGANVLTF. In DNA form, the CDR3 reads TGTGCCAGCAGTTTCAGCCCGACTAGGGTTGGGGCCAACGTCCTGACTTTC.

This clonotype showed up many times. The V call is TRBV12-3 or TRBV12-4, the J call TRBJ1-1, with 9 nucleotides matching TRBD1. V lost 4 bases, J lost 3 bases, and 3 bases stayed unmatched. The CDR3 spans 14 residues. This CDR3 reads CASSSRTGDTEAFF. The CDR3 DNA follows: TGTGCCAGCAGTTCCAGGACAGGGGACACTGAAGCTTTCTTT.

The V and J genes are TRBV20-1 and TRBJ2-5; D may correspond to TRBD1 or TRBD2 (6 bases each). The CDR3 has 11 residues. CDR1 is DFQATT and CDR2 is SNEGSKA in the germline V gene (reference sequence). The DNA for the CDR3 is TGCGTGACCGGGGGCAGAGAGACCCAGTACTTC. It specifies CVTGGRETQYF.

The rearrangement uses TRBV4-3 and TRBJ2-1, with 7 bases identical to TRBD1. This CDR3 has 15 residues. Looked up from germline, CDR1 is LGHNA and CDR2 is YSLEER. V lost 4 bases, J lost 3 bases, and 6 bases stayed unmatched. This CDR3 reads CASSRGQDLYNEQFF. Written as DNA, the CDR3 is TGCGCCAGCAGCCGCGGACAGGACCTCTACAATGAGCAGTTCTTC.

J is TRBJ2-5 and V is TRBV6-2 or TRBV6-3, with D possibly being TRBD2 (7 bases). The length of the CDR3 is 14 residues. CDR1 is MNHEY, CDR2 SVGEGT, per germline. The V gene lost 6 bases and the J gene lost 5 bases, with 16 bases spanning the gap. The CDR3 nucleotides are TGTGCCAGCAGCGTGGGAGGGGGTCCGGAGACCCAGTACTTC. Its translation is CASSVGGGPETQYF.

This clonotype came up once. This chain uses TRBV4-3 with TRBJ2-3; D is possibly TRBD1 or TRBD2 (5 bases each). The V end was cut by 5 bases, the J end by 2 bases, with 17 bases between. This CDR3 has 16 residues. Per the germline V gene, CDR1 is LGHNA and CDR2 is YSLEER. Here the CDR3 DNA reads TGCGCCAGCAGCTTACGGGACCGGGCTGACACAGATACGCAGTATTTT. This gives the protein CASSLRDRADTDTQYF.

This clonotype was observed a handful of times. This sequence joins TRBV18 and TRBJ2-3, with 7 bases that match TRBD2. The CDR3 is 18 residues long. The ends lost 0 bases at V and 2 bases at J; junction bases unmatched: 11. The germline gives CDR1 KGHSH, CDR2 LQKENI. DNA for the CDR3: TGTGCCAGCTCACCACCGGGACTACCTCCGGCCTCCACAGATACGCAGTATTTT. This sequence encodes CASSPPGLPPASTDTQYF.

This clonotype was seen more than once but under ten times. This chain joins TRBV15 and TRBJ1-2, with 9 bases identical to TRBD1. The V segment lost 5 bases and the J segment 8 bases; nucleotides outside the gene matches: 9. The V gene's germline CDR1 is LNHNV and CDR2 YYDKDF (reference sequence). This CDR3 has 14 amino acids. The chain's CDR3 is CATSPRDRAAGYTF. Written as DNA, the CDR3 is TGTGCCACCAGCCCCAGGGACAGGGCTGCCGGCTACACCTTC.

The chain employs TRBV20-1 and TRBJ2-7, with D possibly being TRBD2 (5 bases). The CDR3 is made up of 13 amino acids. CDR1 and CDR2 (germline): DFQATT, SNEGSKA (reference sequence). The ends were cut back, 6 bases at V and 1 base at J, with 13 bases in the middle. CDR3 DNA: TGCAGTGCCCCCCGCGGGCCGTCCTACGAGCAGTACTTC. It yields the protein CSAPRGPSYEQYF.

The V gene is TRBV5-1, the J gene TRBJ2-5, with 11 bases lining up with TRBD2. After removal of 2 bases from V and 5 bases from J, the junction contained 8 bases not matched to a gene. The CDR3 is 16 amino acids. Germline V lookup: CDR1 SGHRS, CDR2 YFSETQ. As DNA, the CDR3 is TGCGCCAGCAGCTTAGGGACTAGCGGCCACAGGGAGACCCAGTACTTC. Protein: CASSLGTSGHRETQYF.

This clonotype was found once. The chain has TRBV5-1 and TRBJ2-2, with TRBD2 matching 15 bases. The trim removed 4 bases at V and 6 bases at J, leaving 16 bases unmatched. The CDR3 has 20 residues. Germline CDR1 reads SGHRS; CDR2 reads YFSETQ. DNA of the CDR3: TGCGCCAGCAGCCCTATCGGGACTAGCGGGGGGCTGGCATGGCCCGGGGAGCTGTTTTTT. Translated: CASSPIGTSGGLAWPGELFF. The variable domain in full, completed from reference TRBV5-1 and TRBJ2-2, reads KAGVTQTPRYLIKTRGQQVTLSCSPISGHRSVSWYQQTPGQGLQFLFEYFSETQRNKGNFPGRFSGRQFSNSRSEMNVSTLELGDSALYLCASSPIGTSGGLAWPGELFFGEGSRLTVL.

This clonotype occurred many times. The chain joins TRBV6-1 to TRBJ2-2; tentatively, D is TRBD2 (6 bases). The CDR3 sequence is 15 residues long. The V and J ends lost 4 bases and 5 bases respectively, with 14 bases between them. The germline CDR1 and CDR2 sequences are MNHNS and SASEGT. The chain's CDR3 is CASSAPNRGTGELFF. The CDR3 nucleotides read TGTGCCAGCAGTGCCCCTAATCGGGGGACCGGGGAGCTGTTTTTT.

This clonotype was seen repeatedly, ten times or more. This chain uses TRBV12-3 or TRBV12-4 with TRBJ2-5; 12 nucleotides align to TRBD2. V was clipped by 5 bases and J by 5 bases; unmatched bases: 15. The CDR3 covers 18 residues. In DNA form, the CDR3 reads TGTGCCAGCAGTGCCCCTCGCCGACTAGCGGGGGCGAGGGAGACCCAGTACTTC. This encodes CASSAPRRLAGARETQYF.